This TCR beta chain appears in the sequencing data of a study of CD8+ T cells in alopecia areata. Following RNA extraction, reverse transcription yielded cDNA that acted as the sequencing template. Clones were read by immunoSEQ multiplex PCR, and TCRdb kept only the in-frame ones, dropping some. The table lists 150,000 to 200,000 clones, less than 75% of them singletons. V shed 8 bases and J 6 bases; nucleotides not matched to a gene: 2. CDR1 SNHLY and CDR2 FYNNEI come from the germline V gene. This CDR3 is 11 amino acids long. Study-wide findings and caveats: Elevated clonality characterized lesional scalp relative to normal scalp, particularly in alopecia totalis/universalis.

Of note for this clone: Its specificity is unknown.

Here the sequenced sample was CD8+ T cells sorted from blood, taken at week 0. The sequence came from a human donor with alopecia areata. The chain couples TRBV2 to TRBJ1-2; 8 bases align to TRBD1. The CDR3 DNA reads TGTGCCAGCGAACAGGGGGATGGCTACACCTTC. Its translation is CASEQGDGYTF.